These 19 T cell receptor beta chains were sequenced from one sample in a study of blood T cell repertoires in COVID-19. TCRdb keeps only in-frame clones here, not all; method: immunoSEQ multiplex PCR. The table shows roughly 100,000 clones, with around nine tenths occurring only once. The specimen was peripheral blood. Source of these receptors: a man between 50 and 59 years old in a cohort sampled during active COVID-19.

The chain has TRBV24-1 and TRBJ2-7, with a weak D call TRBD2 (5 bases). Germline CDR1 and CDR2: KGHDR and SFDVKD. The CDR3 sequence is 16 residues long. Trimming removed 8 bases from V and 2 bases from J, with 21 bases in between. The CDR3 reads CATTGSISKEAYEQYV. CDR3 in DNA: TGTGCCACCACCGGCTCTATCTCGAAGGAGGCCTACGAGCAGTACGTC.

The rearrangement links TRBV7-2 to TRBJ1-5, with D hard to call. The V gene lost 4 bases and the J gene lost 0 bases, with 7 bases spanning the gap. Germline V gene lookup returns CDR1 SGHTA and CDR2 FQGNSA. The CDR3 is 14 amino acids. CDR3 sequence: CASSYQVSNQPQHF. CDR3 nucleotides: TGTGCCAGCAGCTACCAGGTTAGCAATCAGCCCCAGCATTTT.

The rearrangement uses TRBV6-1 and TRBJ1-2; 8 nucleotides align to TRBD1. V lost 2 bases and J lost 7; bases outside the gene matches: 0. The CDR3 loop spans 12 amino acids. Germline V lookup: CDR1 MNHNS, CDR2 SASEGT. CDR3 region: CASSETGGGYTF. DNA for the CDR3: TGTGCCAGCAGTGAAACAGGGGGTGGCTACACCTTC.

The chain carries TRBV2 and TRBJ1-1; D gene ambiguous. The germline gives CDR1 SNHLY, CDR2 FYNNEI. V lost 6 bases to trimming and J lost 7 bases, with 18 bases between them. This CDR3 is built from 14 residues. DNA of the CDR3: TGTGCCAGCAGGGCCCAGCCAGTCCTAGGTGAAGCTTTCTTT. It specifies CASRAQPVLGEAFF. The full variable domain, rest sourced from reference TRBV2 and TRBJ1-1, is EPEVTQTPSHQVTQMGQEVILRCVPISNHLYFYWYRQILGQKVEFLVSFYNNEISEKSEIFDDQFSVERPDGSNFTLKIRSTKLEDSAMYFCASRAQPVLGEAFFGQGTRLTVV.

The chain has TRBV7-2 and TRBJ2-1, with 7 bases lining up with TRBD2. In germline, CDR1 is SGHTA, CDR2 FQGNSA. The junction had 9 bases not matched to a gene; V was cut back by 1 base and J by 9 bases. The CDR3 spans 15 residues. CDR3 amino acids: CASSLGVGGLGEQFF. The CDR3 DNA reads TGTGCCAGCAGCTTAGGGGTCGGGGGGTTAGGTGAGCAGTTCTTC.

The chain employs TRBV24-1 and TRBJ2-7; weak D call: TRBD1 (6 bases). Germline V lookup: CDR1 KGHDR, CDR2 SFDVKD. The CDR3 sequence is 14 residues long. The V and J ends lost 5 bases and 0 bases respectively, with 10 bases between them. The CDR3 is CATSGTESSYEQYF. CDR3 coding DNA: TGTGCCACCAGTGGGACAGAAAGCTCCTACGAGCAGTACTTC.

The table lists this clone with a count of one. The chain links TRBV3-1 (or the pseudogene TRBV3-2) to TRBJ2-3; 16 positions match TRBD2. CDR1 is LGHDT and CDR2 is YNNKEL in the germline V gene (reference sequence). This CDR3 has 14 residues. The trim removed 5 bases at V and 10 bases at J, leaving 3 bases unmatched. The CDR3 DNA follows: TGTGCCAGCAGCGGGACTAGCGGGGGGGGAGCGCAGTATTTT. Translated: CASSGTSGGGAQYF.

This clone was seen once. This rearrangement joins TRBV28 to TRBJ2-2; 10 bases map to TRBD1. Per the germline V gene, CDR1 is MDHEN and CDR2 is SYDVKM. The V and J ends lost 5 bases and 5 bases, in that order; junction bases with no gene match: 14. The CDR3 has 18 amino acids. DNA for the CDR3: TGTGCCAGCAGTCCCACCCGCCGGGACAGGGGCCGAACCGGGGAGCTGTTTTTT. Its protein is CASSPTRRDRGRTGELFF.

The V call is TRBV11-2, the J call TRBJ1-5; D not certain. Trimming pared 5 bases from V and 3 bases from J, leaving 8 bases between. Germline CDR1 SGHAT, CDR2 FQNNGV. This CDR3 region has 13 residues. Written as DNA, the CDR3 is TGTGCCAGCAGCCCGGGAATCAATCAGCCCCAGCATTTT. As protein: CASSPGINQPQHF.

The rearrangement links TRBV5-4 to TRBJ2-2; 8 bases are a match to TRBD2. The germline CDR1 and CDR2 sequences are SGHNT and YYREEE (reference sequence). The CDR3 consists of 16 residues. V dropped 5 bases and J dropped 4; count of bases not matched to a gene: 10. The CDR3 sequence: CASRSRGGTGTGELFF. CDR3 nucleotides: TGTGCCAGCAGGAGCCGGGGGGGTACGGGCACCGGGGAGCTGTTTTTT.

The chain is built from TRBV3-1 (or the pseudogene TRBV3-2) and TRBJ1-6, with D uncertain. CDR1 is LGHDT and CDR2 is YNNKEL in the germline V gene (reference sequence). V was clipped by 2 bases and J by 8 bases, with 19 bases between them. The CDR3 extends over 17 amino acids. CDR3 residues: CASSQSPGRNRYSPLHF. The CDR3 coding sequence is TGTGCCAGCAGCCAATCCCCCGGCCGCAACAGATATTCACCCCTCCACTTT.

V is TRBV28 and J is TRBJ1-2; 10 nucleotides match TRBD1. This CDR3 contains 17 residues. J was trimmed by 4 bases and V by 5 bases; bases with no gene match: 13. Germline V gene lookup returns CDR1 MDHEN and CDR2 SYDVKM. The CDR3, as DNA: TGTGCCAGCAGTGCCCCCGGGACAGGGGAAAAACCCTATGGCTACACCTTC. Encoded protein: CASSAPGTGEKPYGYTF.

The chain joins TRBV5-8 to TRBJ2-5; D not certain. Germline CDR1 and CDR2: SGHTS and YDEGEE. This CDR3 has 16 amino acids. V dropped 0 bases and J dropped 1 base, with 13 bases sitting between them. Here the CDR3 reads CASSLGASTSQETQYF. DNA of the CDR3: TGTGCCAGCAGCTTGGGAGCCTCGACTTCCCAAGAGACCCAGTACTTC.

The chain has TRBV5-1 and TRBJ2-5, with D possibly matching TRBD2 (6 bases). The CDR3 has 14 amino acids. The germline V and J ends were trimmed by 4 bases and 3 bases, with 13 bases remaining between them. Germline CDR1 and CDR2: SGHRS and YFSETQ. CDR3 coding DNA: TGCGCCAGCAGCACCGGGACTCTCAAAGAGACCCAGTACTTC. Amino acid sequence: CASSTGTLKETQYF.

The gene calls are TRBV9 and TRBJ1-1; 7 bases line up with TRBD1. The V gene's germline CDR1 is SGDLS and CDR2 YYNGEE. J lost 1 base, V lost 0 bases, and 3 bases had no gene match. The CDR3 is 15 residues long. CDR3 residues: CASSVGGGRNTEAFF. DNA of the CDR3: TGTGCCAGCAGCGTAGGAGGGGGCAGGAACACTGAAGCTTTCTTT.

V usage is TRBV5-1 and J usage is TRBJ2-1; 11 positions agree with TRBD1. Germline values: CDR1 SGHRS, CDR2 YFSETQ. V shed 4 bases, J shed 0 bases, and the junction held 3 bases outside the gene matches. The CDR3 consists of 16 residues. Written as DNA, the CDR3 is TGCGCCAGCAGCAAGGGACAGGGGGACTCCTACAATGAGCAGTTCTTC. Amino acid sequence: CASSKGQGDSYNEQFF. The complete variable domain, with remaining parts taken from reference TRBV5-1 and TRBJ2-1, reads KAGVTQTPRYLIKTRGQQVTLSCSPISGHRSVSWYQQTPGQGLQFLFEYFSETQRNKGNFPGRFSGRQFSNSRSEMNVSTLELGDSALYLCASSKGQGDSYNEQFFGPGTRLTVL.

The rearrangement joins TRBV9 to TRBJ2-3; 7 bases are shared with TRBD1. V shed 0 bases and J 0 bases; nucleotides not matched to a gene: 16. This CDR3 has 20 amino acids. Germline V gene data show CDR1 as SGDLS and CDR2 as YYNGEE. The DNA of the CDR3 is TGTGCCAGCAGCGTAGGGGGAGAGGTGACAGGGCTGAGGAGCACAGATACGCAGTATTTT. The encoded protein is CASSVGGEVTGLRSTDTQYF.

The rearrangement joins TRBV5-8 to TRBJ1-1, with D unresolved. Per the germline V gene, CDR1 is SGHTS and CDR2 is YDEGEE. The CDR3 sequence is 14 residues long. V shed 1 base and J shed 1 base, with 8 bases lying between them. The CDR3 spells CASSLPHWNTEAFF. CDR3 sequence (DNA): TGTGCCAGCAGCTTGCCCCACTGGAACACTGAAGCTTTCTTT.

There are a few counts of this clone. The chain links TRBV19 to TRBJ1-1; the match to TRBD1 covers 8 bases. Germline V lookup: CDR1 LNHDA, CDR2 SQIVND (reference sequence). The CDR3 extends over 14 amino acids. V lost 5 bases, J lost 1 base, and 3 bases stayed unmatched. The CDR3 protein is CASSGGQGNTEAFF. CDR3 DNA sequence: TGTGCCAGTAGTGGCGGACAGGGGAACACTGAAGCTTTCTTT.